The rows below give T cell receptor beta chains drawn from one sample of a study of yellow fever vaccine responses in identical twins. TCRdb used MiXCR to reprocess the RT-PCR reads, holding one entry per CDR3 protein. The sample shows 18,000 or so distinct CDR3 sequences, roughly two thirds of them seen only once. The sample in question was T cells from blood (PBMCs), unsorted or a sorted subset (not recorded which), obtained before or after yellow fever vaccination (not recorded which). Receptors were obtained from a woman under 30 who received the yellow fever vaccine. The conserved cysteine and the conserved F or W are not part of the CDR3 here. Fields, in order: V gene, J gene, CDR3 protein.

V gene: TRBV6-1; J gene: TRBJ2-1; CDR3 protein: ASSQGIEQF
V gene: TRBV7-2; J gene: TRBJ1-4; CDR3 protein: ASSLEGSRKLF
V gene: TRBV13; J gene: TRBJ2-1; CDR3 protein: ARRGQGSEQF
V gene: TRBV2; J gene: TRBJ2-7; CDR3 protein: ASSGRSYEQY
V gene: TRBV6-5; J gene: TRBJ1-4; CDR3 protein: ASSSGSGFSEKLF
V gene: TRBV12-3/TRBV12-4; J gene: TRBJ1-1; CDR3 protein: ASYRQENTEAF
V gene: TRBV2; J gene: TRBJ2-5; CDR3 protein: ASSEGGETQY
V gene: TRBV29-1; J gene: TRBJ2-1; CDR3 protein: SVGTAGTAYNEQF
V gene: TRBV11-2; J gene: TRBJ2-1; CDR3 protein: ASSLMGPVADEQF
V gene: TRBV29-1; J gene: TRBJ2-5; CDR3 protein: SVDGQNQETQY
V gene: TRBV11-1; J gene: TRBJ2-7; CDR3 protein: ASSLVADLYSYEQY
V gene: TRBV19; J gene: TRBJ2-1; CDR3 protein: ASSPSGRARNEQF
V gene: TRBV13; J gene: TRBJ2-7; CDR3 protein: ASSPLGLAGDGSYEQY
V gene: TRBV20-1; J gene: TRBJ1-4; CDR3 protein: SARWQGRGEKLF
V gene: TRBV29-1; J gene: TRBJ1-1; CDR3 protein: SVQRVGTEAF
V gene: TRBV11-3; J gene: TRBJ2-1; CDR3 protein: ASSPTRYNEQF
V gene: TRBV7-9; J gene: TRBJ2-3; CDR3 protein: ASSPGAWEGDTQY
V gene: TRBV14; J gene: TRBJ2-5; CDR3 protein: ASSIQETQY
V gene: TRBV11-1; J gene: TRBJ2-5; CDR3 protein: ASSLDPKETQY
V gene: TRBV18; J gene: TRBJ1-4; CDR3 protein: ASSPGTVNEKLF
V gene: TRBV18; J gene: TRBJ2-3; CDR3 protein: ASSGTSGTDTQY
V gene: TRBV12-3/TRBV12-4; J gene: TRBJ1-6; CDR3 protein: ASTSSNSPLH
V gene: TRBV6-4; J gene: TRBJ2-3; CDR3 protein: ASSRLAGSTDTQY
V gene: TRBV7-7; J gene: TRBJ2-1; CDR3 protein: ASSDMLGGRVNEQF
V gene: TRBV3-1; J gene: TRBJ1-2; CDR3 protein: ASSPSGQGGYT
V gene: TRBV14; J gene: TRBJ2-4; CDR3 protein: ASSQRLIPGIQY
V gene: TRBV27; J gene: TRBJ1-1; CDR3 protein: ASSLLGFVTEAF
V gene: TRBV19; J gene: TRBJ2-4; CDR3 protein: ASSSSLAKNIQY
V gene: TRBV24-1; J gene: TRBJ2-3; CDR3 protein: ATSDPLAGGPDTQY
V gene: TRBV5-1; J gene: TRBJ1-1; CDR3 protein: ASRADGREAF
V gene: TRBV3-1; J gene: TRBJ2-3; CDR3 protein: ASSELPGSPQY
V gene: TRBV5-1; J gene: TRBJ2-2; CDR3 protein: ASSLVQGSTGELF
V gene: TRBV10-1; J gene: TRBJ2-2; CDR3 protein: ASSGVAGGPVRAGELF
V gene: TRBV5-6; J gene: TRBJ1-2; CDR3 protein: ASSSGTGAGDGYT
V gene: TRBV3-1; J gene: TRBJ1-1; CDR3 protein: ASSQRGMNTEAF
V gene: TRBV11-1; J gene: TRBJ2-3; CDR3 protein: ASSGSGRGDTQY
V gene: TRBV19; J gene: TRBJ1-6; CDR3 protein: ASSMGSSYNSPLH
V gene: TRBV15; J gene: TRBJ1-5; CDR3 protein: ATSSQGGNQPQH
V gene: TRBV7-2; J gene: TRBJ2-2; CDR3 protein: ASSLQGNTGELF
V gene: TRBV5-1; J gene: TRBJ2-5; CDR3 protein: ASSLEASRETQY
V gene: TRBV5-5; J gene: TRBJ2-1; CDR3 protein: ASSARRGLSYNEQF
V gene: TRBV20-1; J gene: TRBJ1-4; CDR3 protein: SVGNPNEKLF
V gene: TRBV5-1; J gene: TRBJ2-3; CDR3 protein: ASSVGWGGGTDTQY
V gene: TRBV11-3; J gene: TRBJ2-5; CDR3 protein: ASSLASSGGTQY
V gene: TRBV14; J gene: TRBJ2-1; CDR3 protein: ASSQAGREQF
V gene: TRBV29-1; J gene: TRBJ2-3; CDR3 protein: SVDGRQYSTDTQY
V gene: TRBV5-1; J gene: TRBJ1-4; CDR3 protein: ASSLEPRNNEKLF
V gene: TRBV28; J gene: TRBJ1-2; CDR3 protein: ASSSYLGYT
V gene: TRBV15; J gene: TRBJ1-1; CDR3 protein: ATSKDRGNPGTEAF
V gene: TRBV11-1; J gene: TRBJ2-1; CDR3 protein: ASTGIWGTKRNEQF
V gene: TRBV15; J gene: TRBJ1-5; CDR3 protein: ATSRDGLSNQPQH
V gene: TRBV11-3; J gene: TRBJ2-1; CDR3 protein: ASSPGASGAVFKQF
V gene: TRBV11-3; J gene: TRBJ1-5; CDR3 protein: ASSNTDQPQH
V gene: TRBV2; J gene: TRBJ2-1; CDR3 protein: ASKVSYNEQF
V gene: TRBV6-6; J gene: TRBJ2-5; CDR3 protein: ASSYSSLAVETQY
V gene: TRBV7-9; J gene: TRBJ1-4; CDR3 protein: ASSFPSTTNEKLF
V gene: TRBV10-3; J gene: TRBJ2-7; CDR3 protein: AISADRGSYEQY